Listed below are T cell receptor beta chains from one sample, sequenced in a study of shared T cell receptors in the human thymus. Sequencing was performed with immunoSEQ multiplex PCR; in TCRdb, only in-frame clones are kept and a portion is missing. The table lists around 340,000 clones, 85% to 95% of them singletons. Sequenced: thymocytes. These receptors came from a human donor. CDR3s include the opening cysteine and the closing phenylalanine or tryptophan. The order of the fields is D gene, J gene, clone size, V gene, CDR3 DNA, CDR3 protein. A D gene is named only where the DNA matches it firmly. Clone size is stated in some rows and not others, as once, few, many or a class when expanded.

NA | TRBJ2-3 | NA | TRBV7-8 | TGTGCCAGCAGCTCCCAGGGTAGCTGGAATACCACAGATACGCAGTATTTT | CASSSQGSWNTTDTQYF
NA | TRBJ2-5 | NA | TRBV5-1 | TGCGCCAGCAGCCCGGGTAGAGTACAGGACTGCACAGAGACCCAGTACTTC | CASSPGRVQDCTETQYF
NA | TRBJ2-1 | NA | TRBV6-5 | TGTGCCAGCAGTTACTCGGTCCGGGCTGAGCAGTTCTTC | CASSYSVRAEQFF
TRBD2 | TRBJ2-3 | NA | TRBV28 | TGTGCCAGCAGTCTAAGGACTAGCGGGAGAGGTGCAGATACGCAGTATTTT | CASSLRTSGRGADTQYF
NA | TRBJ2-3 | NA | TRBV14 | TGTGCCAGCAGCCAAGAGCGTTCGGTGGGGGATCACACAGATACGCAGTATTTT | CASSQERSVGDHTDTQYF
NA | TRBJ1-2 | NA | TRBV21-1 | TGTGCCAGCAGCCCAAGGTGCATCAGAAAGTGGCATGGCTACACCTTC | CASSPRCIRKWHGYTF
TRBD2 | TRBJ2-7 | NA | TRBV4-2 | TGTGCCAGCAGCCCCCGCTCCGGGACTATCCCCTACGAGCAGTACTTC | CASSPRSGTIPYEQYF
TRBD2 | TRBJ2-5 | NA | TRBV7-6 | TGTGCCAGTACCTACAACGCGGGAGGACGGGAGACCCAGTACTTC | CASTYNAGGRETQYF
NA | TRBJ2-2 | NA | TRBV18 | TGTGCCAGCTCACCACGGTGGGGGTTCGGCACCGGGGAGCTGTTTTTT | CASSPRWGFGTGELFF
TRBD1 | TRBJ1-2 | NA | TRBV28 | TGTGCCAGCAGTTTATTTCCGGGACAGGGGACCTTTAACTATGGCTACACCTTC | CASSLFPGQGTFNYGYTF
NA | TRBJ2-1 | NA | TRBV29-1 | TGCAGCGTTGAAGATGGGGAAGGGTTCTCCTACAATGAGCAGTTCTTC | CSVEDGEGFSYNEQFF
NA | TRBJ2-1 | NA | TRBV10-1 | TGCGCCAGCAGTGCCCAACTAGTTGGGCAGTTCTTC | CASSAQLVGQFF
NA | TRBJ2-1 | NA | TRBV5-1 | TGCGCCAGCAGCTTGGCAGGGGGGACGATTACCTACAATGAGCAGTTCTTC | CASSLAGGTITYNEQFF
TRBD1 | TRBJ2-2 | NA | TRBV7-9 | TGTGCCAGCAGCTCACAGGGGGCGCAAGACACCGGGGAGCTGTTTTTT | CASSSQGAQDTGELFF
NA | TRBJ2-3 | NA | TRBV4-1 | TGCGCCAGCAGCCAAGAATCGGATACGCAGTATTTT | CASSQESDTQYF
NA | TRBJ1-1 | NA | TRBV11-3 | TGTGCCAGCAGCGCTGACGGGTCCGACACTGAAGCTTTCTTT | CASSADGSDTEAFF
NA | TRBJ2-5 | NA | TRBV19 | TGTGCCAGTAGTATTGGTGGGGTCGGGGTACAAGAGACCCAGTACTTC | CASSIGGVGVQETQYF
NA | TRBJ2-7 | NA | TRBV28 | TGTGCCAGCAGTTTAACCGCCCTTACGACGACCTACGAGCAGTACTTC | CASSLTALTTTYEQYF
TRBD1 | TRBJ1-2 | NA | TRBV14 | TGTGCCAGCAGCCAAGTCCATCGGGACAGGGACGATGGCTACACCTTC | CASSQVHRDRDDGYTF
NA | TRBJ1-1 | NA | TRBV6-4 | TGTGCCAGCAGTGACTCGTCGGCGGGAAAGGGGGAGAACACTGAAGCTTTCTTT | CASSDSSAGKGENTEAFF
TRBD2 | TRBJ2-7 | NA | TRBV5-4 | TGTGCCAGCAGCCCACTGACTAGCGGGAGCGGCTCCTACGAGCAGTACTTC | CASSPLTSGSGSYEQYF
TRBD2 | TRBJ2-4 | NA | TRBV10-1 | TGCGCCAGCAGTTTCGAGGGAGGGGCGGCCAAAAACATTCAGTACTTC | CASSFEGGAAKNIQYF
NA | TRBJ2-1 | NA | TRBV19 | TGTGCCAGTAGTATAAACCGCTACAATGAGCAGTTCTTC | CASSINRYNEQFF
TRBD2 | TRBJ2-1 | NA | TRBV13 | TGTGCCAGCAGCCCTCGACTAGCGGGGGGGTTCTACAATGAGCAGTTCTTC | CASSPRLAGGFYNEQFF
NA | TRBJ1-2 | NA | TRBV11-2 | TGTGCCAGCAGCTTAGGAGGTCCCTATTCCTACACCTTC | CASSLGGPYSYTF
NA | TRBJ1-2 | NA | TRBV6-5 | TGTGCCAGCAGGGTGACCGGGCCCTATGGCTACACCTTC | CASRVTGPYGYTF
TRBD2 | TRBJ2-1 | NA | TRBV28 | TGTGCCAGCAGTCGAACTCCGGGACTAGCTCTCAATGAGCAGTTCTTC | CASSRTPGLALNEQFF
NA | TRBJ2-2 | NA | TRBV12-5 | TGTGCTAGTGGTTTGGTACAGGGACCGCGGGGTAGGACCGGGGAGCTGTTTTTT | CASGLVQGPRGRTGELFF
NA | TRBJ2-7 | NA | TRBV27 | TGTGCCAGCAGTGTGAATACATCCAGCTACGAGCAGTACTTC | CASSVNTSSYEQYF
NA | TRBJ1-1 | NA | TRBV12-5 | TGTGCTAGCCTCCAAGGGGAGAACACTGAAGCTTTCTTT | CASLQGENTEAFF
NA | TRBJ2-7 | NA | TRBV21-1 | TGTGCCAGCAGCAAAGTGGAGGGAGGGCCTCCCTACGAGCAGTACTTC | CASSKVEGGPPYEQYF
NA | TRBJ2-7 | few | TRBV14 | TGTGCCAGCAGCCCCTCCGGGACAAATAGCTCCTACGAGCAGTACTTC | CASSPSGTNSSYEQYF